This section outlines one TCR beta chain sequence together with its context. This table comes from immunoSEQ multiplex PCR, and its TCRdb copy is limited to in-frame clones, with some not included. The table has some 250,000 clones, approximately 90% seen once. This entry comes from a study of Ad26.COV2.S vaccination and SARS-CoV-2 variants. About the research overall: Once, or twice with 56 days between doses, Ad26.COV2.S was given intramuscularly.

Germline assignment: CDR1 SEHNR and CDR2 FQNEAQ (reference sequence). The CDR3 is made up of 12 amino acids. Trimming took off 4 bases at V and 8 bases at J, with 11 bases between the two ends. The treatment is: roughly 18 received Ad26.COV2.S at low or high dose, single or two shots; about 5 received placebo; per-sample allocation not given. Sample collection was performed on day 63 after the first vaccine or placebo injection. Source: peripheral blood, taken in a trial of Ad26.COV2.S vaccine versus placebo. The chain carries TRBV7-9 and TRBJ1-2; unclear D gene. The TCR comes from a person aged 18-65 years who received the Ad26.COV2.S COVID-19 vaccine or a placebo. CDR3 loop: CASSSRGWGYTF. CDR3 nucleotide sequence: TGTGCCAGCAGCTCCCGAGGGTGGGGCTACACCTTC.